This T cell receptor beta chain was sequenced during a study of T cell changes during pregnancy in multiple sclerosis. Assay: immunoSEQ multiplex PCR; the TCRdb copy retains only in-frame clones and omits some. The sample yields roughly 61,000 clones, approximately 94% seen once. The germline V gene has CDR1 MDHEN and CDR2 SYDVKM. The junction had 8 bases not matched to a gene; V was cut back by 6 bases and J by 4 bases. The CDR3 consists of 14 residues. The chain uses TRBV28 and TRBJ2-7, with TRBD1 identical over 8 bases. This clonotype originated in a female donor with multiple sclerosis, enrolled in a pregnancy study. Here the sequenced sample was CD8+ T cells from peripheral blood mononuclear cells, taken after pregnancy. CDR3 bases: TGTGCCAGCAGAGAAGGACAGGGAATATACGAGCAGTACTTC. Translated, it gives CASREGQGIYEQYF.